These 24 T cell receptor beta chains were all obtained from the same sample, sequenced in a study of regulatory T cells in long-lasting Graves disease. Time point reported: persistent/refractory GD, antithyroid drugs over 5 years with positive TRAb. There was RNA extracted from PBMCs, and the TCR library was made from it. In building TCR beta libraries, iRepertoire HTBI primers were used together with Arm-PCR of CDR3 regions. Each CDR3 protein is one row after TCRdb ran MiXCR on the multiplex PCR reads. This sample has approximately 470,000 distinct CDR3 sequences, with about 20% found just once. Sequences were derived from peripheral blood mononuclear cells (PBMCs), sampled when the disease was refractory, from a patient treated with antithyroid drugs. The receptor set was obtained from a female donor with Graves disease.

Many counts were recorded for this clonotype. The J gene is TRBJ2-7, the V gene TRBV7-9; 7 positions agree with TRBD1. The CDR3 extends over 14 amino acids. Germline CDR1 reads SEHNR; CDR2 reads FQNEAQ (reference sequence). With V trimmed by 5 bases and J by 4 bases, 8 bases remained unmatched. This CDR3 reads CASSTRQGPYEQYF. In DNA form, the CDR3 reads TGTGCCAGCAGCACCAGACAGGGCCCATACGAGCAGTACTTC.

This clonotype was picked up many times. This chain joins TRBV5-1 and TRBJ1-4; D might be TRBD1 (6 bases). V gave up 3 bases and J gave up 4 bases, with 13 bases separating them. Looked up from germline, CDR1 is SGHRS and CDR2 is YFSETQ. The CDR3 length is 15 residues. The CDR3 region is CASSWGGGGNEKLFF. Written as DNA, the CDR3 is TGCGCCAGCAGCTGGGGGGGCGGAGGTAATGAAAAACTGTTTTTT.

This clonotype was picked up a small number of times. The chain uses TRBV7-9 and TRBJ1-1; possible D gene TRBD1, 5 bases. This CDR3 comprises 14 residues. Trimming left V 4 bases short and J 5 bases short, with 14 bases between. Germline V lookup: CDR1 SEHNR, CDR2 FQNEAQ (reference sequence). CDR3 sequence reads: CASSSTGPRTEAFF. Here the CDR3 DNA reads TGTGCCAGCAGCTCAACAGGTCCCCGGACTGAAGCTTTCTTT.

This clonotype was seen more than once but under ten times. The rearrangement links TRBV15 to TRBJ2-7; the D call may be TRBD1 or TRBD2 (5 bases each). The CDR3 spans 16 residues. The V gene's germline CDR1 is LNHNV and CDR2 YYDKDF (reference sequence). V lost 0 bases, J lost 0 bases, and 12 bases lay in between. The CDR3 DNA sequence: TGTGCCACCAGCAGAGACCTTACAGGACTCTCCTACGAGCAGTACTTC. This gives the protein CATSRDLTGLSYEQYF.

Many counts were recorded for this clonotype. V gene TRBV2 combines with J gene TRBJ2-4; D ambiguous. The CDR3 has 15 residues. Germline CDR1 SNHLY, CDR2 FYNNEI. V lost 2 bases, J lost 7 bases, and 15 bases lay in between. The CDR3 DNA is TGTGCCAGCAGTGAATTAAGCTCGAGTGAGAACATTCAGTACTTC. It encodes CASSELSSSENIQYF.

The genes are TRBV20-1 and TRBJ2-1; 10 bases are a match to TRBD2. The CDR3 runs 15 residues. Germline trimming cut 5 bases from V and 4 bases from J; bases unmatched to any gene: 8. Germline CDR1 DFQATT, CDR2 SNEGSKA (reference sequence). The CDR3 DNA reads TGCAGTGCTCAAACCACTAGCGGGAAATACAATGAGCAGTTCTTC. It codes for CSAQTTSGKYNEQFF.

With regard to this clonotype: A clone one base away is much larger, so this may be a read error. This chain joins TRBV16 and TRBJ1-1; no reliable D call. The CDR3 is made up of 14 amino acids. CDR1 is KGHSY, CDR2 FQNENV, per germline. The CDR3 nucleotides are TGTGCCAGCAGCCAATCAGGAGTTGTCACTGAAGCTTCCTTT. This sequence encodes CASSQSGVVTEASF.

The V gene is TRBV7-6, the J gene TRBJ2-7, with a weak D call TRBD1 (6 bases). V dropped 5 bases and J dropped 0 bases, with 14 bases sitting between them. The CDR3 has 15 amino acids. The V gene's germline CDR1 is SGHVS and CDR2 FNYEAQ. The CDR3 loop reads CASSRSRDNSYEQYF. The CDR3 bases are TGTGCCAGCAGCCGATCCCGGGACAACTCCTACGAGCAGTACTTC.

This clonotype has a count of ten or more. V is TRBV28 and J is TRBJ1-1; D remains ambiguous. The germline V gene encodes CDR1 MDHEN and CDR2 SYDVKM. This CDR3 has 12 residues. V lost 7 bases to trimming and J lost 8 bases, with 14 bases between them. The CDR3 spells CASTPLFGEAFF. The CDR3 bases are TGTGCCAGCACCCCTTTGTTCGGGGAAGCTTTCTTT.

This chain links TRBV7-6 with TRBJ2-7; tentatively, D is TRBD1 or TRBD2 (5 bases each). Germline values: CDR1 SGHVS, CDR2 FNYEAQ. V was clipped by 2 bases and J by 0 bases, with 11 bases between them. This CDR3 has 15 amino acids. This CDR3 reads CASSLFRDHSYEQYF. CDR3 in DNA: TGTGCCAGCAGCTTATTTCGGGACCACTCCTACGAGCAGTACTTC.

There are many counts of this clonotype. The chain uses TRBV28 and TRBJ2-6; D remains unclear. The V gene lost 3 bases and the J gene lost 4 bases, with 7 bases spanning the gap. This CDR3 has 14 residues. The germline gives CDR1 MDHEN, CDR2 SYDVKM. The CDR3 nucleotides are TGTGCCAGCAGTTTGTATCAGGGGGCCAACGTCCTGACTTTC. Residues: CASSLYQGANVLTF.

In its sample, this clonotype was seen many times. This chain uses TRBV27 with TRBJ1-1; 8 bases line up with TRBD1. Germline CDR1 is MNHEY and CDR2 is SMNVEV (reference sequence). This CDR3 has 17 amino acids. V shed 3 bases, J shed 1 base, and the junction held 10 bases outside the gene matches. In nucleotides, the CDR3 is TGTGCCAGCAGTTTGTTTTTCGGACAGGGAGGGAACACTGAAGCTTTCTTT. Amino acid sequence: CASSLFFGQGGNTEAFF.

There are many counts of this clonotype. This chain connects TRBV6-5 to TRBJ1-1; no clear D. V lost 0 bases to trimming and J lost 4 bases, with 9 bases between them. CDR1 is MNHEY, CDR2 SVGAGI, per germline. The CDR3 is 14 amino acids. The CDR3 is CASSYSGDGTEAFF. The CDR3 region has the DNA TGTGCCAGCAGTTACTCAGGTGACGGCACTGAAGCTTTCTTT.

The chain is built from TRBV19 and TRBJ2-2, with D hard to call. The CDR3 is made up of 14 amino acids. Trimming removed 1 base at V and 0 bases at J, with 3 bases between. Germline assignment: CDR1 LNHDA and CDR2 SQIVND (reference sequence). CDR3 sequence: CASSIAANTGELFF. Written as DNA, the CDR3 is TGTGCCAGTAGTATAGCGGCGAACACCGGGGAGCTGTTTTTT.

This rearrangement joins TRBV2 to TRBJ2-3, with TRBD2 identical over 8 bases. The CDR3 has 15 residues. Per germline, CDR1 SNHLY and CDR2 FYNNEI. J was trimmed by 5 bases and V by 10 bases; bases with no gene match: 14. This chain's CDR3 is CATELGTSGLDTQYF. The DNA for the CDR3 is TGTGCCACCGAATTGGGAACTAGCGGCCTAGATACGCAGTATTTT. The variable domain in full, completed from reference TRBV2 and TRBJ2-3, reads EPEVTQTPSHQVTQMGQEVILRCVPISNHLYFYWYRQILGQKVEFLVSFYNNEISEKSEIFDDQFSVERPDGSNFTLKIRSTKLEDSAMYFCATELGTSGLDTQYFGPGTRLTVL.

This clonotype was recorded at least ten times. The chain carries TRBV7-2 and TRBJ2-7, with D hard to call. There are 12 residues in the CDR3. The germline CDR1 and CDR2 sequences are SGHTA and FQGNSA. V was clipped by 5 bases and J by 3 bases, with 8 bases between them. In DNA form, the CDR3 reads TGTGCCAGCAGCCTCCAGATCTACGAGCAGTACTTC. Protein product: CASSLQIYEQYF.

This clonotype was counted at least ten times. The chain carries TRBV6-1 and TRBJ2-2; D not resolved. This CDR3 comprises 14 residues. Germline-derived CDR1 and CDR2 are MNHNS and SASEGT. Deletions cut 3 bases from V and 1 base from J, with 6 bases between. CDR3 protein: CASSDRRNTGELFF. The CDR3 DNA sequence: TGTGCCAGCAGTGATCGCAGGAACACCGGGGAGCTGTTTTTT.

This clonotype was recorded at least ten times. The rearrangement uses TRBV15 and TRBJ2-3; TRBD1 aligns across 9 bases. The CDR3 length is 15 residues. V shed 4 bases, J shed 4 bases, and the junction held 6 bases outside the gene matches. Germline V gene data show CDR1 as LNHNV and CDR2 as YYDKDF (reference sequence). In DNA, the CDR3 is TGTGCCACCAGCACCTCCGGGACAGGGTCAGATACGCAGTATTTT. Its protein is CATSTSGTGSDTQYF.

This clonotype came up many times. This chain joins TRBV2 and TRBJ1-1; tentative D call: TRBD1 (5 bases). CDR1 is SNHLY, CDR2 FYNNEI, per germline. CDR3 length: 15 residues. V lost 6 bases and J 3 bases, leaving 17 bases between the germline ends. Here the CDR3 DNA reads TGTGCCAGCAGGAACAGAGGGGTCCTCGACACTGAAGCTTTCTTT. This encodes CASRNRGVLDTEAFF.

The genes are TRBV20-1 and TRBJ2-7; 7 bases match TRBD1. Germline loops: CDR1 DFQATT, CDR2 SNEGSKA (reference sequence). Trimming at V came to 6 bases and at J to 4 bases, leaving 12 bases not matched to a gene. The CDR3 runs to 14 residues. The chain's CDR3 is CSAVDRVGRYEQYF. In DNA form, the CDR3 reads TGCAGTGCCGTCGACAGGGTTGGACGGTACGAGCAGTACTTC.

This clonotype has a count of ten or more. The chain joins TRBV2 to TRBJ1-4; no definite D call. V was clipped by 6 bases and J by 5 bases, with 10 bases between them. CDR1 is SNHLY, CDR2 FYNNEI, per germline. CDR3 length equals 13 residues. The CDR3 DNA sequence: TGTGCCAGCAGCGTGGACGGAAATGAAAAACTGTTTTTT. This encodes CASSVDGNEKLFF.

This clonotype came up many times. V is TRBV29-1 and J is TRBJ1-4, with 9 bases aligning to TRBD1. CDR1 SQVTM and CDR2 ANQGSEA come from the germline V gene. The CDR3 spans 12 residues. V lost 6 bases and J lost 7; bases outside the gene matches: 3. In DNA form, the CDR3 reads TGCAGCGTCGGGACAGGGCGTGAAAAACTGTTTTTT. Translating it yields CSVGTGREKLFF. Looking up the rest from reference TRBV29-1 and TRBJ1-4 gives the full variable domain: SAVISQKPSRDICQRGTSLTIQCQVDSQVTMMFWYRQQPGQSLTLIATANQGSEATYESGFVIDKFPISRPNLTFSTLTVSNMSPEDSSIYLCSVGTGREKLFFGSGTQLSVL.

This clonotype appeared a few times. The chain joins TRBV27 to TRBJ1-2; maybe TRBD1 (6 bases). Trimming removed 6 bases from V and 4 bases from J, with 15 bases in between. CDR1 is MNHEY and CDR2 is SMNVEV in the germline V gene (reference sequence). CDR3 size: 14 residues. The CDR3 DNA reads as TGTGCCAGCAGCCCCACGGGACAACCCTATGGCTACACCTTC. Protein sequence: CASSPTGQPYGYTF.

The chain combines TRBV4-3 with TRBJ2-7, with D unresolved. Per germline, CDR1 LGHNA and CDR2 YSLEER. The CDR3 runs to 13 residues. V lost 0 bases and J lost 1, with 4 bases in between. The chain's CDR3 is CASSQDWSYEQYF. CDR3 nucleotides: TGCGCCAGCAGCCAAGATTGGTCCTACGAGCAGTACTTC.